A selection of T cell receptor beta chains follows, all from one sample in a study of PD-1 blockade in classical Hodgkin lymphoma. Clones were sequenced by immunoSEQ multiplex PCR, and TCRdb holds only the in-frame ones, with some missing. The sample yields some 100,000 clones, about 92% seen once. Sequenced here: peripheral blood mononuclear cells (PBMCs), sampled before the fourth cycle of nivolumab. The receptor source for this set is a human donor with classical Hodgkin lymphoma. Each CDR3 is given with its conserved first and last residue. A D gene is named only where the DNA matches it firmly. Rows may omit the clone size; those that give it use once, few, many or a size class.

d_call	v_call	cdr3_length	clone_size	j_call	cdr3_nt	cdr3_aa
.	TRBV6-5	15	.	TRBJ2-1	TGTGCCAGCAGTGGACGGACAGGGACAGCGGGAAGGCAGTTCTTC	CASSGRTGTAGRQFF
.	TRBV11-2	13	.	TRBJ1-2	TGTGCCAGCAGCTCGAGGGATAACTATGGCTACACCTTC	CASSSRDNYGYTF
TRBD1	TRBV10-3	15	.	TRBJ2-3	TGTGCCATCAGTCCCGGGACAGGGGAGACAGATACGCAGTATTTT	CAISPGTGETDTQYF
.	TRBV4-2	17	once	TRBJ2-1	TGTGCCAGCAGCCAAGATCTGGTAGCGGCCACCTACAATGAGCAGTTCTTC	CASSQDLVAATYNEQFF
TRBD2	TRBV28	11	.	TRBJ2-4	TGTGCCAGCAGCTCACTAGCGTTTCAGTACTTC	CASSSLAFQYF
.	TRBV28	17	.	TRBJ1-3	TGTGCCAGCAGTTTAATCGCGGCGGGGTACTCTGGAAACACCATATATTTT	CASSLIAAGYSGNTIYF
.	TRBV7-2	15	.	TRBJ2-7	TGTGCCAGCAGCTCAATCGCCTTTAGCTCCTACGAGCAGTACTTC	CASSSIAFSSYEQYF
.	TRBV19	17	.	TRBJ1-2	TGTGCCAGTACTCCCCTCCTGGGACTTTTAGGAGCGTATGGCTACACCTTC	CASTPLLGLLGAYGYTF
.	TRBV27	13	once	TRBJ2-7	TGTGCCAGCCGTCCGGGACCGTCACCGGAGCAGTACTTC	CASRPGPSPEQYF
.	TRBV28	14	.	TRBJ1-5	TGTGCCAGCAGTTTACGAGGGAGTGGTCAGCCCCAGCATTTT	CASSLRGSGQPQHF
.	TRBV25-1	17	.	TRBJ2-3	TGTGCCAGCAGTGATAGGGTTCGGGCCTCCTCCACAGATACGCAGTATTTT	CASSDRVRASSTDTQYF
TRBD2	TRBV27	13	.	TRBJ2-1	TGTGCCAGCAGTAGTCTAGCGGGGAATGAGCAGTTCTTC	CASSSLAGNEQFF
.	TRBV19	14	once	TRBJ2-3	TGTGCCAGTAGTATGATCGGGGGCACAGATACGCAGTATTTT	CASSMIGGTDTQYF
TRBD1	TRBV7-6	21	.	TRBJ2-7	TGTGCCAGCAGCTTTGGGCAACTATCGAGTTCAGGGACAGGTAGCTCCTACGAGCAGTACTTC	CASSFGQLSSSGTGSSYEQYF
TRBD1	TRBV5-6	16	.	TRBJ2-2	TGTGCCAGCAGCTCAGGGACAGGCCTATACACCGGGGAGCTGTTTTTT	CASSSGTGLYTGELFF
.	TRBV19	13	.	TRBJ2-7	TGTGCCAGTAGTATCAACGGACCCTACGAGCAGTACTTC	CASSINGPYEQYF
.	TRBV28	15	.	TRBJ2-7	TGTGCCAGCAGTCAACTTCTTGCAGGGTTGTACGAGCAGTACTTC	CASSQLLAGLYEQYF
.	TRBV6-5	13	.	TRBJ1-2	TGTGCCAGCAGTTACTCGGCAGGGTATGGCTACACCTTC	CASSYSAGYGYTF